The 31 T cell receptor beta chains in this list originate from one sample, sequenced in a study of cytomegalovirus exposure and HLA in healthy donors. The PCR contained 60 Vbeta and 13 Jbeta primers. Assay used: immunoSEQ multiplex PCR; TCRdb lists only in-frame clones, some missing. The repertoire consists of about 120,000 clones, with roughly 80% occurring once and the leading ten covering roughly 2.6%. Sequencing used PBMCs. These receptors were collected from a female donor in good health and CMV-seronegative.

The chain combines TRBV6-5 with TRBJ2-3, with D possibly TRBD2 on 5 matching bases. Looked up from germline, CDR1 is MNHEY and CDR2 is SVGAGI. The CDR3 contains 13 residues. V was cut by 4 bases and J by 4 bases, with 9 bases left in between. CDR3 coding DNA: TGTGCCAGCAGTTTACCCGGGGCAGATACGCAGTATTTT. The encoded protein is CASSLPGADTQYF.

The V and J genes are TRBV15 and TRBJ2-1; 10 positions agree with TRBD2. The CDR3 runs to 14 residues. The ends lost 5 bases at V and 6 bases at J; junction bases unmatched: 4. Germline V gene lookup returns CDR1 LNHNV and CDR2 YYDKDF (reference sequence). In DNA, the CDR3 is TGTGCCACCAGCGTAGCGGGGGGAGGCAATGAGCAGTTCTTC. Its translation is CATSVAGGGNEQFF.

The chain combines TRBV19 with TRBJ1-2; 8 bases fit TRBD1. Germline V CDR1 and CDR2: LNHDA, SQIVND (reference sequence). This CDR3 has 15 residues. Trimming took 4 bases from V and 4 from J; bases not matched to a gene: 8. CDR3 loop: CASSTPDRVGYGYTF. The CDR3 coding sequence is TGTGCCAGTAGTACCCCGGACAGGGTCGGCTATGGCTACACCTTC.

This sequence joins TRBV20-1 and TRBJ1-2; D uncertain. This CDR3 has 11 residues. Germline assignment: CDR1 DFQATT and CDR2 SNEGSKA (reference sequence). V was shortened by 5 bases and J by 10 bases, with 14 bases between the two germline ends. In DNA, the CDR3 is TGCAGTGCTCTACAGACCCCCTTCTACACCTTC. It is translated as CSALQTPFYTF.

This clone showed up just once. V is TRBV7-2 and J is TRBJ2-7; 10 bases align to TRBD2. With V trimmed by 0 bases and J by 3 bases, 5 bases remained unmatched. CDR1 and CDR2 (germline): SGHTA, FQGNSA. The CDR3 contains 16 residues. DNA of the CDR3: TGTGCCAGCAGCTTAGCCGTGTCTAGCGGGGGCTACGAGCAGTACTTC. Its protein product is CASSLAVSSGGYEQYF.

The chain recombines TRBV10-3 with TRBJ2-2, with 8 bases identical to TRBD1. The CDR3 contains 20 residues. The germline V gene has CDR1 ENHRY and CDR2 SYGVKD. V lost 3 bases, J lost 2 bases, and 17 bases stayed unmatched. DNA for the CDR3: TGTGCCATCAGTGACCTGACGGGGCAGGGGGCAATCCCCAACACCGGGGAGCTGTTTTTT. This gives the protein CAISDLTGQGAIPNTGELFF.

The chain is built from TRBV7-9 and TRBJ1-1; TRBD1 is a possible D gene (5 bases). V dropped 5 bases and J dropped 1 base, with 14 bases sitting between them. The CDR3 loop spans 15 amino acids. CDR1 is SEHNR and CDR2 is FQNEAQ in the germline V gene (reference sequence). DNA for the CDR3: TGTGCCAGCAGCACCAGCCGCAGGGAGAACACTGAAGCTTTCTTT. Amino acid sequence: CASSTSRRENTEAFF.

This clone came up a few times. The V gene is TRBV28, the J gene TRBJ2-5, with TRBD1 as a possible D gene (6 bases). V was clipped by 7 bases and J by 5 bases, with 17 bases between them. The length of the CDR3 is 14 residues. Germline CDR1 is MDHEN and CDR2 is SYDVKM. The CDR3 DNA sequence: TGTGCCAGCACCAAAAAGGGGACAAGTGAGACCCAGTACTTC. Its translation is CASTKKGTSETQYF.

The V call is TRBV19, the J call TRBJ1-1; D is unclear. The CDR3 is made up of 11 amino acids. Germline-derived CDR1 and CDR2 are LNHDA and SQIVND (reference sequence). V lost 0 bases, J lost 7 bases, and 3 bases lay in between. CDR3 nucleotides: TGTGCCAGTAGTATAGATCTTGAAGCTTTCTTT. Translated, it gives CASSIDLEAFF.

In this sample, this clone turned up a few times. The identical CDR3 is also encoded by other nucleotide sequences in the sample. The chain links TRBV19 to TRBJ1-6; no firm D call. CDR1 LNHDA and CDR2 SQIVND come from the germline V gene (reference sequence). Trimming removed 10 bases at V and 7 bases at J, with 20 bases between. This CDR3 spans 15 amino acids. The CDR3 spells CATRGGLENNSPLHF. The CDR3 DNA reads as TGTGCCACCAGAGGCGGCTTAGAGAACAATTCACCCCTCCACTTT.

V usage is TRBV6-6 and J usage is TRBJ1-1; a weak D match, TRBD1 (5 bases). The germline gives CDR1 MNHNY, CDR2 SVGAGI (reference sequence). CDR3 length equals 13 residues. The ends were cut back, 4 bases at V and 7 bases at J, with 13 bases in the middle. As DNA, the CDR3 is TGTGCCAGCAGTTTTGATGGGGCTGGTGAAGCTTTCTTT. It yields the protein CASSFDGAGEAFF.

V is TRBV9 and J is TRBJ2-5; maybe TRBD2 (7 bases). The DNA end favors TRBJ2-7, so the J call may be wrong. The CDR3 spans 14 residues. CDR1 and CDR2 (germline): SGDLS, YYNGEE. Here the CDR3 DNA reads TGTGCCAGCAGCGAGGGGGGGGCGGCCTACGAGCAGTACTTC. Its protein is CASSEGGAAYEQYF.

This clone was recorded once. The chain has TRBV10-3 and TRBJ2-1, with 8 bases matching TRBD2. This CDR3 is built from 14 residues. Per germline, CDR1 ENHRY and CDR2 SYGVKD. Trimming removed 10 bases from V and 9 bases from J; junction bases left unmatched: 14. CDR3 DNA: TGTGCCACGATGTTGGGCGGGGGGCAGGGTGAGCAGTTCTTC. Its protein product is CATMLGGGQGEQFF.

V gene TRBV7-9 combines with J gene TRBJ1-5, with 9 bases identical to TRBD1. Germline CDR1 and CDR2: SEHNR and FQNEAQ (reference sequence). CDR3 length equals 17 residues. Trimming cost V 1 base and J 3 bases; bases outside gene matches: 7. In nucleotides, the CDR3 is TGTGCCAGCAGCTTAGGGGGGACAGGGACCCTCAATCAGCCCCAGCATTTT. Its translation: CASSLGGTGTLNQPQHF.

This rearrangement joins TRBV13 to TRBJ2-2; TRBD2 matches 10 bases. Germline V gene data show CDR1 as PRHDT and CDR2 as FYEKMQ (reference sequence). The CDR3 contains 16 residues. The ends lost 4 bases at V and 4 bases at J; junction bases unmatched: 6. The CDR3 reads CASSSTTSGLTGELFF. The CDR3 nucleotides read TGTGCCAGCAGCTCGACGACTAGCGGGCTCACCGGGGAGCTGTTTTTT.

This clone has just a few counts. V gene TRBV7-9 combines with J gene TRBJ2-1, with 10 bases matching TRBD2. From germline, CDR1 is SEHNR and CDR2 FQNEAQ (reference sequence). The CDR3 has 15 residues. Unmatched junction bases numbered 0, after V lost 0 bases and J lost 4 bases. This CDR3 is CASSLASGGYNEQFF. DNA of the CDR3: TGTGCCAGCAGCTTAGCTAGCGGGGGGTACAATGAGCAGTTCTTC.

The V call is TRBV7-6, the J call TRBJ1-1, with unresolved D. The CDR3 is 16 amino acids. The V end lost 3 bases, the J end lost 0 bases, and 14 bases lay between the germline ends. Germline V CDR1 and CDR2: SGHVS, FNYEAQ. The CDR3 region is CASSFRPAEMNTEAFF. The CDR3, as DNA: TGTGCCAGCAGCTTCAGGCCAGCGGAGATGAACACTGAAGCTTTCTTT. The full variable domain, rest sourced from reference TRBV7-6 and TRBJ1-1, is GAGVSQSPRYKVTKRGQDVALRCDPISGHVSLYWYRQALGQGPEFLTYFNYEAQQDKSGLPNDRFSAERPEGSISTLTIQRTEQRDSAMYRCASSFRPAEMNTEAFFGQGTRLTVV.

V gene TRBV10-3 combines with J gene TRBJ1-4; TRBD1 might be the D (6 bases). This CDR3 has 15 amino acids. Between the trimmed V and J ends, which lost 2 bases and 7 bases, there was a span of 14 bases. The germline V gene has CDR1 ENHRY and CDR2 SYGVKD. CDR3 nucleotides: TGTGCCATCAGTGAGAAGGGGGTCTCGGGTGAAAAACTGTTTTTT. Its protein is CAISEKGVSGEKLFF.

The chain employs TRBV9 and TRBJ1-2, with 7 bases identical to TRBD1. Trimming took 0 bases from V and 6 from J; bases not matched to a gene: 5. The CDR3 sequence is 14 residues long. Germline CDR1 is SGDLS and CDR2 is YYNGEE. The CDR3 loop is CASSVDSGGDGYTF. CDR3 DNA sequence: TGTGCCAGCAGCGTAGATTCAGGGGGTGATGGCTACACCTTC.

The chain employs TRBV4-1 and TRBJ1-6; D perhaps matches TRBD1 (6 bases). Per germline, CDR1 MGHRA and CDR2 YSYEKL. V dropped 4 bases and J dropped 7 bases, with 14 bases sitting between them. There are 15 residues in the CDR3. CDR3 region: CASSPGHGINSPLHF. CDR3 bases: TGCGCCAGCAGCCCGGGACACGGAATCAATTCACCCCTCCACTTT.

The V call is TRBV5-1, the J call TRBJ1-1; the match to TRBD1 covers 10 bases. From germline, CDR1 is SGHRS and CDR2 YFSETQ. Unmatched junction bases numbered 7, after V lost 4 bases and J lost 13 bases. The CDR3 totals 12 residues. In DNA, the CDR3 is TGCGCCAGCAGCGGGGACAGGGGTATAGATTTCTTT. Translated, it gives CASSGDRGIDFF.

The chain combines TRBV11-2 with TRBJ2-7; D remains unclear. Trimming cost V 1 base and J 2 bases, with 9 bases left between them. The germline V gene has CDR1 SGHAT and CDR2 FQNNGV. This CDR3 comprises 14 residues. The CDR3: CASSLGQVTYEQYF. The CDR3, as DNA: TGTGCCAGCAGCTTAGGTCAGGTGACCTACGAGCAGTACTTC.

This chain connects TRBV5-1 to TRBJ1-2; D perhaps matches TRBD1 (5 bases). The CDR3 length is 15 residues. CDR1 is SGHRS, CDR2 YFSETQ, per germline. Between the trimmed V and J ends, which lost 4 bases and 7 bases, there was a span of 20 bases. CDR3 residues: CASSGGTPWEGGYTF. As DNA, the CDR3 is TGCGCCAGCAGCGGAGGGACCCCGTGGGAAGGTGGCTACACCTTC.

In its sample, this clone was seen once. The V call is TRBV5-1, the J call TRBJ1-2; 7 positions match TRBD1. V gave up 2 bases and J gave up 8 bases; unmatched junction bases: 12. Germline CDR1 reads SGHRS; CDR2 reads YFSETQ. This CDR3 contains 15 residues. CDR3 sequence reads: CASSLGHEGAKGYTF. Here the CDR3 DNA reads TGCGCCAGCAGCTTAGGCCACGAGGGGGCGAAGGGCTACACCTTC.

V usage is TRBV11-2 and J usage is TRBJ2-3; no reliable D call. Germline V gene data show CDR1 as SGHAT and CDR2 as FQNNGV. V was trimmed by 4 bases and J by 0 bases, leaving 11 bases between them. The CDR3 contains 15 residues. CDR3 DNA sequence: TGTGCCAGCAGCTCAATCGGAGAGAGCACAGATACGCAGTATTTT. It translates to CASSSIGESTDTQYF.

The chain uses TRBV30 and TRBJ2-5; 7 bases align to TRBD1. This CDR3 has 15 amino acids. After removal of 5 bases from V and 5 bases from J, the junction contained 14 bases not matched to a gene. CDR1 is GTSNPN and CDR2 is SVGIG in the germline V gene (reference sequence). For the CDR3, the DNA is TGTGCCTGGTCTTGGGGCGACAGGGCCGGGGAGACCCAGTACTTC. This encodes CAWSWGDRAGETQYF.

The chain uses TRBV18 and TRBJ2-2; possible D gene TRBD1, 6 bases. Germline lookup yields CDR1 KGHSH and CDR2 LQKENI. The V end was cut by 1 base, the J end by 6 bases, with 12 bases between. The CDR3 is made up of 15 amino acids. As DNA, the CDR3 is TGTGCCAGCTCACCACTCCCCGCAGGGGCCGGGGAGCTGTTTTTT. Translated, it gives CASSPLPAGAGELFF.

The V and J genes are TRBV7-2 and TRBJ1-6, with TRBD1 identical over 8 bases. The CDR3 is 16 amino acids. V shed 0 bases and J 6 bases; nucleotides not matched to a gene: 4. CDR1 and CDR2 (germline): SGHTA, FQGNSA. CDR3 protein: CASSLARTGTNSPLHF. CDR3 bases: TGTGCCAGCAGCTTAGCTCGGACAGGGACTAATTCACCCCTCCACTTT.

The chain couples TRBV7-9 to TRBJ1-5, with 7 bases identical to TRBD1. This CDR3 is built from 15 residues. Germline trimming cut 5 bases from V and 4 bases from J; bases unmatched to any gene: 8. CDR1 and CDR2 from the germline V gene are SEHNR and FQNEAQ (reference sequence). The CDR3 protein is CASSPGQGVNQPQHF. Written as DNA, the CDR3 is TGTGCCAGCAGCCCGGGGCAGGGGGTAAATCAGCCCCAGCATTTT.

This rearrangement joins TRBV5-1 to TRBJ2-2; maybe TRBD1 (5 bases). Trimming left V 7 bases short and J 5 bases short, with 9 bases between. The CDR3 contains 12 residues. In germline, CDR1 is SGHRS, CDR2 YFSETQ. The DNA of the CDR3 is TGCGCCAGCCACTCAGGGACCGGGGAGCTGTTTTTT. This translates into CASHSGTGELFF.

A single count supports this clone. V usage is TRBV2 and J usage is TRBJ1-2, with D possibly being TRBD1 (5 bases). The CDR3 length is 14 residues. Germline values: CDR1 SNHLY, CDR2 FYNNEI. The V and J ends lost 10 bases and 3 bases respectively, with 18 bases between them. The CDR3 loop reads CANLDSLTDYGYTF. The CDR3 bases are TGTGCCAACCTTGACAGTTTGACAGACTATGGCTACACCTTC.